This T cell receptor beta chain was profiled in a study of T-cell reconstitution after alpha-beta-depleted transplantation in children. Unique molecular identifiers were built into the TCRbeta library. MiXCR was run by TCRdb on the PCR reads, yielding one entry per CDR3 protein. The repertoire consists of 300,000 to 400,000 distinct CDR3 sequences, with roughly 15% occurring once and the leading ten covering roughly 4.3%. Worth noting for this clonotype: Because it lacks the conserved phenylalanine or tryptophan at the end, this CDR3 is likely a read error.

The CDR3 spans 14 residues. Germline CDR1 SGHRS, CDR2 YFSETQ. Trimming cost V 2 bases and J 3 bases, with 11 bases left between them. The TCR sequence derives from a human donor who donated a stem cell graft to a child with Fanconi anemia. Sequenced material: PBMCs, taken from the stem cell graft. The V and J genes are TRBV5-1 and TRBJ1-1; D is unresolved. The CDR3 DNA follows: TGCGCCAGCAGCTTTCCCCCTGGCGACACTGAAGCTTTCTAT. Translated: CASSFPPGDTEAFY.